The 14 T cell receptor beta chains given below trace back to one sample, sequenced in a study of PD-1 blockade in classical Hodgkin lymphoma. Relapses following autologous stem cell transplantation were seen in all patients, with brentuximab vedotin exposure varying. Libraries were prepared by immunoSEQ multiplex PCR; TCRdb keeps only in-frame clonotypes and omits some of them. In the table there are about 98,000 clones, just under 95% of which are singletons. Here the sequenced sample was peripheral blood mononuclear cells (PBMCs), taken at baseline. The source of these receptors is a human donor with classical Hodgkin lymphoma.

The chain recombines TRBV5-4 with TRBJ2-2; no reliable D call. Per the germline V gene, CDR1 is SGHNT and CDR2 is YYREEE (reference sequence). Between the trimmed V and J ends, which lost 0 bases and 1 base, there was a span of 13 bases. There are 17 residues in the CDR3. The CDR3 is CASSLAQRIVNTGELFF. In DNA form, the CDR3 reads TGTGCCAGCAGCTTGGCACAAAGGATTGTGAACACCGGGGAGCTGTTTTTT.

The genes are TRBV15 and TRBJ2-5; possible D gene TRBD1, 6 bases. Trimming removed 6 bases at V and 6 bases at J, with 14 bases between. CDR3 length equals 13 residues. The germline V gene encodes CDR1 LNHNV and CDR2 YYDKDF (reference sequence). The CDR3 spells CATRARGRKTQYF. The CDR3 DNA sequence: TGTGCCACCAGGGCCAGGGGTAGGAAGACCCAGTACTTC.

V gene TRBV29-1 combines with J gene TRBJ2-7, with 7 bases that match TRBD1. Trimming removed 6 bases from V and 5 bases from J; junction bases left unmatched: 10. Germline V gene lookup returns CDR1 SQVTM and CDR2 ANQGSEA. The CDR3 runs 13 residues. The CDR3 sequence: CSVERTGSDEQYF. CDR3 in DNA: TGCAGCGTCGAGCGGACAGGAAGCGACGAGCAGTACTTC.

The chain is built from TRBV28 and TRBJ1-5; no definite D call. The CDR3 length is 16 residues. The germline V gene encodes CDR1 MDHEN and CDR2 SYDVKM. Trimming stripped 6 bases from V and 4 bases from J, with 19 bases between. DNA of the CDR3: TGTGCCAGCAGGTCTAAGGACCTAGGGCTTAATCAGCCCCAGCATTTT. It translates to CASRSKDLGLNQPQHF.

CDR3: CASSKGIQGCTGELFF. The CDR3 nucleotides read TGTGCCAGCAGCAAAGGAATACAGGGTTGCACCGGGGAGCTGTTTTTT. The V and J genes are TRBV21-1 and TRBJ2-2; TRBD1 is taken as the D call from the table, unchecked against the DNA. TRBV21-1 constitutes a pseudogene. This CDR3 comprises 16 residues.

The chain is built from TRBV28 and TRBJ2-7; 8 bases map to TRBD2. The CDR3 runs to 14 residues. The J segment lost 3 bases and the V segment lost 8 bases, leaving 9 bases of the junction unmatched. In germline, CDR1 is MDHEN, CDR2 SYDVKM. The CDR3, as DNA: TGTGCCAGCCGAGGGACGGGAGGGTACTACGAGCAGTACTTC. Protein sequence: CASRGTGGYYEQYF.

This chain connects TRBV28 to TRBJ2-3, with no clear D. CDR1 and CDR2 (germline): MDHEN, SYDVKM. The CDR3 has 11 amino acids. V was shortened by 6 bases and J by 5 bases, with 6 bases between the two germline ends. The CDR3 here is CASSLGDTQYF. The CDR3 DNA reads TGTGCCAGCAGCTTAGGAGATACGCAGTATTTT.

This clone was seen once. V gene TRBV10-3 combines with J gene TRBJ1-2; a weak D match, TRBD1 (5 bases). CDR1 ENHRY and CDR2 SYGVKD come from the germline V gene. This CDR3 is 13 amino acids long. The ends were cut back, 8 bases at V and 3 bases at J, with 13 bases in the middle. CDR3 in DNA: TGTGCCATCGGGGGATATTCGGACTATGGCTACACCTTC. Protein product: CAIGGYSDYGYTF.

The chain carries TRBV6-1 and TRBJ2-7; possible D gene TRBD2, 5 bases. This CDR3 spans 13 amino acids. Deletions cut 7 bases from V and 0 bases from J, with 10 bases between. Germline loops: CDR1 MNHNS, CDR2 SASEGT. The CDR3 loop is CASKPGGSYEQYF. The CDR3 DNA sequence: TGTGCCAGCAAACCAGGAGGCTCCTACGAGCAGTACTTC.

The chain employs TRBV19 and TRBJ2-1, with D perhaps TRBD1 (6 bases). V lost 5 bases and J lost 8, with 22 bases in between. The CDR3 loop spans 16 amino acids. Germline CDR1 reads LNHDA; CDR2 reads SQIVND (reference sequence). The CDR3 loop reads CASSDPTGTTWHEQFF. CDR3 coding DNA: TGTGCCAGTAGTGATCCTACCGGGACAACCTGGCATGAGCAGTTCTTC.

The rearrangement links TRBV10-2 to TRBJ2-7; possible D gene TRBD2, 6 bases. V gave up 7 bases and J gave up 3 bases, with 7 bases separating them. The CDR3 is made up of 11 amino acids. CDR1 WSHSY and CDR2 SAAADI come from the germline V gene. The CDR3 DNA is TGCGCCAGCACTAGCGACTACGAGCAGTACTTC. Translated, it gives CASTSDYEQYF.

This rearrangement joins TRBV5-1 to TRBJ2-2; 7 bases align to TRBD2. Germline trimming cut 3 bases from V and 6 bases from J; bases unmatched to any gene: 14. The CDR3 spans 17 residues. Germline V gives CDR1 SGHRS, CDR2 YFSETQ. CDR3: CASSSDLTSRSPGELFF. The CDR3 DNA follows: TGCGCCAGCAGCTCTGACCTGACTAGCCGTTCCCCCGGGGAGCTGTTTTTT. Full variable domain (missing parts from reference TRBV5-1 and TRBJ2-2): KAGVTQTPRYLIKTRGQQVTLSCSPISGHRSVSWYQQTPGQGLQFLFEYFSETQRNKGNFPGRFSGRQFSNSRSEMNVSTLELGDSALYLCASSSDLTSRSPGELFFGEGSRLTVL.

This clone is a singleton in its sample. The chain carries TRBV5-1 and TRBJ1-2, with D perhaps matching TRBD1 (5 bases). V was pared by 6 bases and J by 4 bases, with 10 bases between. Germline V CDR1 and CDR2: SGHRS, YFSETQ. The CDR3 is 12 residues long. Here the CDR3 reads CASTAGIYGYTF. CDR3 coding DNA: TGCGCCAGCACAGCAGGGATCTATGGCTACACCTTC.

The chain uses TRBV14 and TRBJ1-2, with TRBD1 as a possible D gene (6 bases). The CDR3 consists of 15 residues. Trimming stripped 0 bases from V and 2 bases from J, with 10 bases between. Germline lookup yields CDR1 SGHDN and CDR2 FVKESK. The CDR3 DNA reads as TGTGCCAGCAGCCAAGAGGGGGGGCCAAACTATGGCTACACCTTC. Protein product: CASSQEGGPNYGYTF.